The sequence of this TCR beta chain was determined in a study of regulatory T cells in long-lasting Graves disease (dated by TCRdb to about 2021). Study-level background: To count as having persistent Graves' disease, a patient had to have received antithyroid drug treatment for over 5 years with TSH receptor autoantibodies remaining persistently positive. This study used TCR sequencing and RNA sequencing of peripheral blood to compare persistent Graves' disease patients against newly diagnosed Graves' disease patients. A total of around 35 samples underwent TCR sequencing: some 13 from persistent and about 20 from newly diagnosed Graves' disease patients. On average, persistent Graves' disease patients in the clinical cohort had been on antithyroid drugs for approximately ten years. The study was conducted in China and was registered as a clinical trial. The investigation overall reported the following: The small sample size was acknowledged by the authors as a limitation that may reduce accuracy. TRBV28, TRBJ1-2 and TRBJ2-5 were preferentially used in persistent disease, while TRBV20-1 and TRBJ2-1 were favored in newly diagnosed disease. Peripheral blood alone was examined, since thyroid tissue, which constituted the primary lesion, could not be accessed. Sequencing and analysis were restricted to the TCR beta chain. Lower TCR Shannon entropy and fewer highly expanded clones were observed in persistent Graves' disease patients than in newly diagnosed patients, which suggested clonal expansion. More public clonotypes were shared among persistent patients (about 2,800) than among newly diagnosed patients (more than 900).

This clonotype was observed many times. What antigen it recognizes has not been identified. Base qualities are not at hand, and no much larger clone is one base apart. Compared with germline, V lacks 2 bases and J lacks 5 bases; bases without a gene match: 6. From the germline V gene, CDR1 is MNHEY and CDR2 is SVGAGI. The CDR3 numbers 15 residues from cysteine through phenylalanine. CDR3 DNA is the only sequence kept; it has 45 bases, read in frame from the first base. The label giving this sample's time point can be read as: persistent/refractory GD, antithyroid drugs over 5 years with positive TRAb. For both TCR sequencing and RNA sequencing, RNA was extracted from PBMCs using TRIzol. The diagnosis of Graves' disease was made according to American Thyroid Association guidelines. Recruitment of patients was carried out at an endocrinology department in Xi'an, China. From each patient, around 9 milliliters of peripheral blood was collected into an EDTA anticoagulant tube. PBMCs were isolated by Ficoll Paque Plus density gradient separation without further T cell sorting. An Agilent 2100 Bioanalyzer and agarose gel were used to check RNA quality, and a NanoDrop 2000 was used to measure RNA concentration.

The method behind the library was multiplex PCR. TCRdb lists the instrument as Illumina HiSeq 4000. To build TCR beta libraries, CDR3 regions were amplified by Arm-PCR using iRepertoire HTBI primers. Gel purification was performed on PCR products prior to sequencing. On the study's bioinformatics: A total of roughly 58 TRBV and 14 TRBJ segments were identified across samples and were used for gene usage analysis of CDR3 amino acid clonotypes. COPE and FqMerger were used to merge the filtered high-quality paired reads into contigs. BLAST was used to align contigs to IMGT TRBV, TRBD and TRBJ reference genes, with CDR3 defined following IMGT. Clonotypes above 0.1% frequency were classified as highly expanded clones. Shannon entropy served as the measure of repertoire diversity, while the Gini coefficient captured V-J evenness. A clonotype found in more than one individual was treated as public. TCRdb reworked the public reads: Q25 trimming with fastp, MiXCR clone assembly, productive beta chains retained. Each CDR3 protein gets just one entry, which takes the most common genes and DNA from the rows behind it. These V and J calls derive from TCRdb rather than the authors' analysis. In this sample the table shows about 660,000 distinct CDR3 sequences, 30% of which occur a single time. Together, the top ten hold around 42% of the sample.

Sequencing was performed on peripheral blood mononuclear cells (PBMCs), taken when the disease was refractory, from a patient treated with antithyroid drugs. In this chain, TRBV6-5 is recombined with TRBJ2-5; 9 central bases correspond to TRBD1. The receptor was derived from a female donor with Graves disease. CDR3 reads: CASSYPGQGGETQYF. The sequenced DNA: TGTGCCAGCAGTTACCCGGGACAGGGAGGCGAGACCCAGTACTTC.